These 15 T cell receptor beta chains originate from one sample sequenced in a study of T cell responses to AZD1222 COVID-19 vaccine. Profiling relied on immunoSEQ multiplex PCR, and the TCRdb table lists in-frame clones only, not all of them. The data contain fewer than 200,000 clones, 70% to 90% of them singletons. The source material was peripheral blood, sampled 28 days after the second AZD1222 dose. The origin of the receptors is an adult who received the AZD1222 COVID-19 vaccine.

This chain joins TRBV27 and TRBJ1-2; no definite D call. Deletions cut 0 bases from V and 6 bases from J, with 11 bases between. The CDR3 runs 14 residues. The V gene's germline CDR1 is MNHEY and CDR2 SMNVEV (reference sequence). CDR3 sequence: CASSLSRGSDGYTF. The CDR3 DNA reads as TGTGCCAGCAGTTTATCGAGAGGGTCTGATGGCTACACCTTC.

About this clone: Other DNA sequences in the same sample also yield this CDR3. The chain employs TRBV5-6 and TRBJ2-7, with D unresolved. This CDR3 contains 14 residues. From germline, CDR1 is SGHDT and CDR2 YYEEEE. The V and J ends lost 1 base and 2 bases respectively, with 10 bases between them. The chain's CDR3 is CASSLSPSTYEQYF. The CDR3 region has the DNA TGTGCCAGCAGCTTGTCCCCATCCACCTACGAGCAGTACTTC.

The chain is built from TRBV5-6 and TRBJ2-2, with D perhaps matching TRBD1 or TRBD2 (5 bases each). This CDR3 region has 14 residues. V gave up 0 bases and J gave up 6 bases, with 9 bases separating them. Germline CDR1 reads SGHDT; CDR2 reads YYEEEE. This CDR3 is CASSLVPGPGELFF. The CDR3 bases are TGTGCCAGCAGCTTGGTCCCGGGACCCGGGGAGCTGTTTTTT.

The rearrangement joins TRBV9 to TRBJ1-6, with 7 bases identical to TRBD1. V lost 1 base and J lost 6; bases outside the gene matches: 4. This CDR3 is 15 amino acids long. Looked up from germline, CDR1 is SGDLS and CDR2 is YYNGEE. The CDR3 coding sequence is TGTGCCAGCAGCGTACAGACAGGGACTAATTCACCCCTCCACTTT. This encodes CASSVQTGTNSPLHF.

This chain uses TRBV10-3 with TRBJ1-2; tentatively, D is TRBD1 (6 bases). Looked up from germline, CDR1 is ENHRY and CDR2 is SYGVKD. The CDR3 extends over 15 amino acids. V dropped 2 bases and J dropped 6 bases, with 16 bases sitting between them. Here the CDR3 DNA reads TGTGCCATCAGTGAGATCCCGGGGAGGGACAATGGCTACACCTTC. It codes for CAISEIPGRDNGYTF.

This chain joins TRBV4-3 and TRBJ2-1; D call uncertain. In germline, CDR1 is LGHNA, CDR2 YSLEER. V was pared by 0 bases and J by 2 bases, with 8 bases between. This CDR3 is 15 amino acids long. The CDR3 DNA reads TGCGCCAGCAGCCAAGATGTCCTCACCTACAATGAGCAGTTCTTC. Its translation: CASSQDVLTYNEQFF.

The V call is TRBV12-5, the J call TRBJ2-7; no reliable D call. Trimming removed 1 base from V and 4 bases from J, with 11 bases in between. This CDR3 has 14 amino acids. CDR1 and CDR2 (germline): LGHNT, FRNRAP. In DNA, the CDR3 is TGTGCTAGTGGTTTGGCCTCCTCATGGTACGAGCAGTACTTC. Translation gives CASGLASSWYEQYF.

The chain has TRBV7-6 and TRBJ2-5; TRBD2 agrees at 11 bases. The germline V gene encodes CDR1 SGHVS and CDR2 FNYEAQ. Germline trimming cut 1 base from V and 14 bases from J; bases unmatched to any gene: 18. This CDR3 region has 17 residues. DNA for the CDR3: TGTGCCAGCAGCTTAGTCCCGGGTAGCGGGGGGGCCATCGAAAACTACTTC. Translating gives CASSLVPGSGGAIENYF.

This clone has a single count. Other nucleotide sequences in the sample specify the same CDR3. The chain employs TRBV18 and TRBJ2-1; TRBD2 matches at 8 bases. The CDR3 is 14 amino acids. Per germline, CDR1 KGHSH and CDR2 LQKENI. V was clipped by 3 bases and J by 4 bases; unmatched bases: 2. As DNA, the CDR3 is TGTGCCAGCTCACCTAGCGGGGCTTACAATGAGCAGTTCTTC. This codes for CASSPSGAYNEQFF.

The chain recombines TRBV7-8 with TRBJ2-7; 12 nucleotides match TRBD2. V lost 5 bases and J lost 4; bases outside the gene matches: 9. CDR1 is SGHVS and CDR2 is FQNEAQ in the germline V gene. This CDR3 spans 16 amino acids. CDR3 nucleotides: TGTGCCAGCAGCCTAGGACTAGCGGGGATTTCTTACGAGCAGTACTTC. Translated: CASSLGLAGISYEQYF.

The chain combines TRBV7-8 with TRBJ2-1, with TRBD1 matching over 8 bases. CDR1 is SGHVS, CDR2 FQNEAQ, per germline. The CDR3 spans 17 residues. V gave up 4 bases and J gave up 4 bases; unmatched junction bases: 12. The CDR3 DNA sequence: TGTGCCAGCAGCTGGAAACAGGGGGGACCACCTTACAATGAGCAGTTCTTC. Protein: CASSWKQGGPPYNEQFF.

The chain's CDR3 is CASSLGRLAGSSEQYF. The CDR3 DNA is TGTGCCAGCAGCTTAGGGAGGCTAGCGGGGTCTAGCGAGCAGTACTTC. V is TRBV11-2 and J is TRBJ2-7; 9 bases map to TRBD2. The CDR3 sequence is 16 residues long. The V segment lost 1 base and the J segment 6 bases; nucleotides outside the gene matches: 10. The germline CDR1 and CDR2 sequences are SGHAT and FQNNGV.

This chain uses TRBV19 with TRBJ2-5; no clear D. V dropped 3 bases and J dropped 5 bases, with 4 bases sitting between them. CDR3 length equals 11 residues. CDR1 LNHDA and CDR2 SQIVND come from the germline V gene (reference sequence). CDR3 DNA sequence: TGTGCCAGTAGTATTCGTGAGACCCAGTACTTC. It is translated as CASSIRETQYF.

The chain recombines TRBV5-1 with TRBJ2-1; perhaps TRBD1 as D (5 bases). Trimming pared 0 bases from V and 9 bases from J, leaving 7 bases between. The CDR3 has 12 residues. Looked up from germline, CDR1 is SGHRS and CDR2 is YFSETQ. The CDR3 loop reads CASSLEQAEQFF. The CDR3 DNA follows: TGCGCCAGCAGCTTGGAACAGGCTGAGCAGTTCTTC.

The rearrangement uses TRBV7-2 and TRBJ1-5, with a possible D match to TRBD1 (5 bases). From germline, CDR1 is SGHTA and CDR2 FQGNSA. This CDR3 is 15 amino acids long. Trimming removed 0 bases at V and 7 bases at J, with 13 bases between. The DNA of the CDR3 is TGTGCCAGCAGCTTAGCGGGAGGGGCAGGGCAGCCCCAGCATTTT. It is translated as CASSLAGGAGQPQHF.